A selection of T cell receptor beta chains follows, all from one sample in a study of Ad26.COV2.S vaccination and SARS-CoV-2 variants. Sequencing was performed with immunoSEQ multiplex PCR; in TCRdb, only in-frame clones are kept and a portion is missing. The data contain fewer than 800,000 clones, roughly 90% of them singletons. The material sequenced was peripheral blood, taken in a trial of Ad26.COV2.S vaccine versus placebo. These receptors came from a person between 18 and 60 years old who received the Ad26.COV2.S COVID-19 vaccine or a placebo. The CDR3 runs from the conserved cysteine through the conserved F or W. Each record gives: J gene, V gene, clone size, D gene, CDR3 protein, CDR3 DNA. The D gene is left open where the match is weak. Rows may omit the clone size; those that give it use once, few, many or a size class.

j_gene: TRBJ2-7
v_gene: TRBV18
abundance: .
d_gene: TRBD1
CDR3aa: CASSAIGQGYEQYF
CDR3nt: TGTGCCAGCTCAGCCATTGGACAGGGCTACGAGCAGTACTTC

j_gene: TRBJ2-7
v_gene: TRBV30
abundance: .
d_gene: TRBD1
CDR3aa: CAWNRQGVTYEQYF
CDR3nt: TGTGCCTGGAACCGACAGGGGGTTACCTACGAGCAGTACTTC

j_gene: TRBJ1-2
v_gene: TRBV4-3
abundance: once
d_gene: .
CDR3aa: CASSQDPGISGYTF
CDR3nt: TGCGCCAGCAGCCAAGATCCGGGGATCTCTGGCTACACCTTC

j_gene: TRBJ2-5
v_gene: TRBV5-1
abundance: .
d_gene: .
CDR3aa: CASIGLGETQYF
CDR3nt: TGCGCCAGCATAGGCCTAGGGGAGACCCAGTACTTC

j_gene: TRBJ2-7
v_gene: TRBV13
abundance: .
d_gene: TRBD2
CDR3aa: CASSASGMRSYEQYF
CDR3nt: TGTGCCAGCAGCGCTAGCGGGATGAGGTCCTACGAGCAGTACTTC

j_gene: TRBJ1-6
v_gene: TRBV5-1
abundance: few
d_gene: .
CDR3aa: CASSDTTGRSSYNSPLHF
CDR3nt: TGCGCCAGCAGCGACACCACAGGAAGGAGCTCCTATAATTCACCCCTCCACTTT

j_gene: TRBJ1-5
v_gene: TRBV7-2
abundance: .
d_gene: .
CDR3aa: CASSIGGFNQPQHF
CDR3nt: TGTGCCAGCAGCATAGGGGGATTCAATCAGCCCCAGCATTTT

j_gene: TRBJ2-3
v_gene: TRBV19
abundance: .
d_gene: .
CDR3aa: CASSMGVWGTDTQYF
CDR3nt: TGTGCCAGTAGTATGGGGGTCTGGGGCACAGATACGCAGTATTTT

j_gene: TRBJ2-2
v_gene: TRBV4-3
abundance: .
d_gene: .
CDR3aa: CASGDSANTGELFF
CDR3nt: TGCGCCAGCGGTGACTCGGCAAACACCGGGGAGCTGTTTTTT

j_gene: TRBJ2-7
v_gene: TRBV5-1
abundance: .
d_gene: .
CDR3aa: CASKDSGRQYF
CDR3nt: TGCGCCAGCAAAGATTCAGGTCGGCAGTACTTC

j_gene: TRBJ1-4
v_gene: TRBV9
abundance: .
d_gene: .
CDR3aa: CASSSGLTNEKLFF
CDR3nt: TGTGCCAGCAGCTCGGGCCTGACTAATGAAAAACTGTTTTTT

j_gene: TRBJ1-3
v_gene: TRBV3-1/TRBV3-2
abundance: .
d_gene: .
CDR3aa: CASSQMVGNTIYF
CDR3nt: TGTGCCAGCAGCCAGATGGTAGGAAACACCATATATTTT